The rows below give T cell receptor beta chains drawn from one sample of a study of T-cell memory formation after mild COVID-19. Each CDR3 protein gets one entry after TCRdb re-called the 5' RACE reads with MiXCR. The table includes about 390,000 distinct CDR3 sequences, roughly 15% detected once. Material for sequencing was PBMCs or a T cell subset sorted from them (not recorded which). Receptor source: a man aged 18 to 35 who had mild COVID-19 (a few samples of this study predate the infection). Cell type and time point are not known. The CDR3 runs from the conserved cysteine through the conserved F or W. A D gene is named only where the DNA matches it firmly.

j_call | v_call | d_call | cdr3_aa
TRBJ2-2 | TRBV6-2/TRBV6-3 | . | CASSYSHANTGELFF
TRBJ2-2 | TRBV11-2 | TRBD2 | CASSFSGSNTGELFF
TRBJ1-1 | TRBV6-5 | . | CASSYSGFMNTEAFF
TRBJ2-3 | TRBV20-1 | TRBD1 | CSARGTGGADTQYF
TRBJ1-2 | TRBV4-3 | TRBD1 | CASSRTGGYGYTF
TRBJ2-1 | TRBV4-1 | . | CASSPLGRGKFF
TRBJ2-1 | TRBV5-1 | TRBD2 | CASSFLAGVYNEQFF
TRBJ2-1 | TRBV20-1 | TRBD2 | CSASRRGGRNEQFF
TRBJ2-2 | TRBV23-1 | . | CASTLPTNTGELFF
TRBJ2-1 | TRBV5-1 | . | CASREIGASNEQFF
TRBJ1-1 | TRBV19 | . | CASSVERNTEAFF
TRBJ2-5 | TRBV2 | TRBD2 | CASQTSSETQYF
TRBJ1-2 | TRBV3-1 | . | CASSLLGTDGFGYTF
TRBJ1-4 | TRBV9 | . | CASSARTGYATNEKLFF
TRBJ2-3 | TRBV6-2/TRBV6-3 | . | CASSKRQGNTDTQYF
TRBJ2-1 | TRBV11-2 | TRBD2 | CSSSLGTAGGSGDEQFF
TRBJ2-5 | TRBV2 | . | CASTPWWTQYF
TRBJ2-1 | TRBV20-1 | TRBD1 | CSASQGTGWDEQFF
TRBJ2-3 | TRBV29-1 | . | CSVGNLHTDTQYF
TRBJ2-3 | TRBV7-2 | TRBD2 | CASSLATSGTSTDTQYF
TRBJ2-7 | TRBV5-8 | . | CASSPLAARGEQYF
TRBJ1-4 | TRBV9 | TRBD1 | CASTRSGGSSEKLFF
TRBJ2-5 | TRBV7-2 | . | CASSLSSSAQYF
TRBJ2-7 | TRBV7-9 | . | CASSPAMPYEQYF
TRBJ2-3 | TRBV6-2/TRBV6-3 | . | CASSLTPGGRITDTQYF
TRBJ2-5 | TRBV19 | TRBD1 | CASSGTGGRETQYF
TRBJ1-1 | TRBV5-1 | TRBD1 | CASSSGTADEAFF
TRBJ2-5 | TRBV18 | . | CASSPAQYQETQYF
TRBJ1-1 | TRBV15 | . | CATSAGMNTEAFF
TRBJ1-1 | TRBV7-8 | . | CASSLYQNEAFF
TRBJ2-5 | TRBV4-2 | . | CASSQERVQETQYF
TRBJ2-5 | TRBV4-2 | TRBD1 | CASSQEGRGGQGLFETQYF
TRBJ2-7 | TRBV3-1 | TRBD2 | CASSHRAGGSYEQYF